The clone carrying this TCR beta chain was detected ten times or more. Antigen: not known. The data belong to a study of neurological immune-mediated disorders. Study-level findings and limits: According to phylogenetic grouping, one related-CDR3 cluster, a possible signature, contained the repertoires of 18 of 34 multiple sclerosis patients. Multiple sclerosis patients had less TCR clonal expansion than even healthy controls, unlike HTLV-1-associated myelopathy.

Time point in this sample: longitudinal time-point 1 (baseline). By 5'RACE with 10-nucleotide random UMIs, the cDNA was made. From 15-18 subjects, each sequencing run yielded over 160 million TCR-beta sequences. Each CDR3 protein gets one entry after TCRdb re-called the 5' RACE reads with MiXCR. The sample lists roughly 36,000 distinct CDR3 sequences; approximately 3% were seen once. Sequenced input: PBMCs. The source is a woman in her fifties or sixties with multiple sclerosis.

CDR3 protein: CASSQEEGLLSEQYF. The CDR3 bases are TGCGCCAGCAGCCAAGAAGAGGGACTCCTATCCGAGCAGTACTTC. The chain combines TRBV4-1 with TRBJ2-7; D might be TRBD2 (6 bases). The germline CDR1 and CDR2 sequences are MGHRA and YSYEKL. V was cut by 0 bases and J by 6 bases, with 15 bases left in between. The CDR3 sequence is 15 residues long.